Following are 3 T cell receptor beta chains from one sample sequenced in a study of blood T cell repertoires in COVID-19. The repertoire was sequenced with immunoSEQ multiplex PCR; TCRdb's copy has only in-frame clones and lacks some. The sample records about 220,000 clones, 80% to 90% being singletons. Source material: peripheral blood. The receptors were sampled from a man aged 45 to 65 with active or convalescent COVID-19.

This clone appeared a single time. This chain links TRBV28 with TRBJ2-5, with a possible D match to TRBD2 (6 bases). V was pared by 8 bases and J by 0 bases, with 13 bases between. This CDR3 has 14 amino acids. CDR1 is MDHEN, CDR2 SYDVKM, per germline. DNA of the CDR3: TGTGCCAGCGGAGGGACCACGTACCAAGAGACCCAGTACTTC. Translated: CASGGTTYQETQYF.

The chain is built from TRBV18 and TRBJ1-4, with 8 bases matching TRBD1. The V gene's germline CDR1 is KGHSH and CDR2 LQKENI. Trimming took 4 bases from V and 8 from J; bases not matched to a gene: 9. There are 15 residues in the CDR3. DNA of the CDR3: TGTGCCAGCTCACTTAACAGGGGGGAGAACGAAAAACTGTTTTTT. This translates into CASSLNRGENEKLFF.

The chain is built from TRBV27 and TRBJ2-3; no reliable D call. Per germline, CDR1 MNHEY and CDR2 SMNVEV (reference sequence). The germline V and J ends were trimmed by 3 bases and 6 bases, with 4 bases remaining between them. This CDR3 is 11 amino acids long. The CDR3 DNA sequence: TGTGCCAGCAGTTTTAGCGATACGCAGTATTTT. Translated, it gives CASSFSDTQYF.